This TCR beta chain was documented in a study of blood T cell repertoires in COVID-19. At the level of the study: PBMCs, B-cell-depleted T cells, or T cells provided the cDNA or gDNA that made up the material.

Produced via immunoSEQ multiplex PCR; TCRdb's table is partial and in-frame only. This sample has 200,000 to 300,000 clones, with over 80% found just once. The germline CDR1 and CDR2 sequences are SGDLS and YYNGEE. This CDR3 comprises 18 residues. The V and J ends lost 0 bases and 7 bases, in that order; junction bases with no gene match: 14. Sequencing input: PBMCs or T cells enriched from blood (not recorded which). The chain carries TRBV9 and TRBJ2-1; 9 nucleotides agree with TRBD2. This receptor was taken from a woman aged 30 to 39 with acute COVID-19. The CDR3 sequence is CASSVAASGEHGGNEQFF. DNA of the CDR3: TGTGCCAGCAGCGTAGCGGCTAGCGGGGAACATGGGGGAAATGAGCAGTTCTTC. Full variable domain (remainder filled in from reference TRBV9 and TRBJ2-1): DSGVTQTPKHLITATGQRVTLRCSPRSGDLSVYWYQQSLDQGLQFLIQYYNGEERAKGNILERFSAQQFPDLHSELNLSSLELGDSALYFCASSVAASGEHGGNEQFFGPGTRLTVL.